This T cell receptor beta chain appears in the sequencing data of a study of blood T cell repertoires in COVID-19. Produced via immunoSEQ multiplex PCR; TCRdb's table is partial and in-frame only. The sample contains hundreds of thousands of clones, approximately 91% of which appear only once. Trimming shortened V by 6 bases and J by 0 bases, and 15 bases separated the two germline ends. From germline, CDR1 is MNHEY and CDR2 SMNVEV (reference sequence). The CDR3 runs to 16 residues. Source material: PBMCs or T cells enriched from blood (not recorded which). The gene calls are TRBV27 and TRBJ1-5, with a tentative D call TRBD1 (5 bases). The sequence was collected from a woman younger than 45 who had recovered from COVID-19. CDR3 in amino acids: CASRRTGPYSNQPQHF. CDR3 nucleotides: TGTGCCAGCAGACGAACAGGCCCCTATAGCAATCAGCCCCAGCATTTT.